These 18 T cell receptor beta chains originate from one sample sequenced in a study of blood T cells in healthy people across ages. A J-beta primer mix and a sample-barcoded 5' primer were used in a second PCR of about 7 to 12 cycles. Each CDR3 protein is one row after TCRdb ran MiXCR on the 5' RACE reads. The profile shows a few hundred thousand distinct CDR3 sequences, 52% of them singletons. Sequenced sample: blood. These receptors all come from a man in his 60s in good health.

This clonotype was detected a few times. The chain joins TRBV7-2 to TRBJ2-3, with 10 bases matching TRBD2. J gave up 3 bases and V 1 base, and 4 bases lay outside the gene matches. Germline V lookup: CDR1 SGHTA, CDR2 FQGNSA. CDR3 length: 16 amino acids. The CDR3 DNA follows: TGTGCCAGCAGCTTAGGAGCGGGGGGGCGGACAGATACGCAGTATTTT. This codes for CASSLGAGGRTDTQYF.

The CDR3 DNA sequence: TGTGCCAGCAGTTACCCCCGGACAGGGACCGGCGGTTCACCCCTCCACTTT. Protein: CASSYPRTGTGGSPLHF. The chain carries TRBV6-6 and TRBJ1-6, with 8 positions matching TRBD1. The germline V gene encodes CDR1 MNHNY and CDR2 SVGAGI (reference sequence). This CDR3 contains 17 residues. J gave up 9 bases and V 2 bases, and 12 bases lay outside the gene matches.

The chain is built from TRBV15 and TRBJ2-5; tentative D call: TRBD1 (7 bases). CDR1 and CDR2 from the germline V gene are LNHNV and YYDKDF (reference sequence). This CDR3 spans 17 amino acids. V lost 6 bases and J lost 5, with 25 bases in between. CDR3 sequence: CATSPFPTDRSGETQYF. Written as DNA, the CDR3 is TGTGCCACCAGTCCCTTCCCCACGGACAGGAGCGGGGAGACCCAGTACTTC.

This clonotype has more than one count but fewer than ten. This sequence joins TRBV11-2 and TRBJ2-1; D might be TRBD1 (5 bases). The CDR3 loop spans 18 amino acids. V was pared by 3 bases and J by 0 bases, with 18 bases between. Per the germline V gene, CDR1 is SGHAT and CDR2 is FQNNGV. In DNA, the CDR3 is TGTGCCAGCAGCTTCAGACAACCAGGGTTAGGCTCCTACAATGAGCAGTTCTTC. Its protein is CASSFRQPGLGSYNEQFF.

In this sample, this clonotype turned up many times. The chain combines TRBV29-1 with TRBJ2-5, with 11 bases that match TRBD1. V was pared by 6 bases and J by 5 bases, with 5 bases of the junction left unmatched. Germline CDR1 reads SQVTM; CDR2 reads ANQGSEA. This CDR3 is built from 13 residues. For the CDR3, the DNA is TGCAGCGTGAGGGACAGGGGGTGGGAGACCCAGTACTTC. It specifies CSVRDRGWETQYF.

The chain is built from TRBV5-5 and TRBJ1-2; tentatively, D is TRBD1 (5 bases). The ends were cut back, 6 bases at V and 1 base at J, with 22 bases in the middle. The CDR3 length is 17 residues. Per the germline V gene, CDR1 is SGHKS and CDR2 is YYEKEE (reference sequence). CDR3 DNA sequence: TGTGCCAGCACCAAGGGGCCCATCAACCTCGATAACTATGGCTACACCTTC. Its translation is CASTKGPINLDNYGYTF.

This clonotype was observed a handful of times. V is TRBV7-2 and J is TRBJ2-1, with TRBD2 as a possible D gene (5 bases). The CDR3 contains 14 residues. V was trimmed by 5 bases and J by 4 bases, leaving 12 bases between them. CDR1 and CDR2 (germline): SGHTA, FQGNSA. CDR3 sequence reads: CASSQRTSYNEQFF. Here the CDR3 DNA reads TGTGCCAGCAGCCAACGTACTAGTTACAATGAGCAGTTCTTC.

The table lists this clonotype with a few counts. This rearrangement joins TRBV19 to TRBJ2-5; TRBD2 aligns across 14 bases. V lost 8 bases to trimming and J lost 11 bases; unmatched junction nucleotides: 13. The germline V gene has CDR1 LNHDA and CDR2 SQIVND (reference sequence). This CDR3 spans 15 amino acids. The CDR3 coding sequence is TGTGCCAGTGGCCCGGGACTAGCGGGAGTCGGTGAGCAGTACTTC. Its translation: CASGPGLAGVGEQYF.

The chain carries TRBV20-1 and TRBJ1-2; D gene unclear. V was shortened by 3 bases and J by 6 bases, with 17 bases between the two germline ends. Germline loops: CDR1 DFQATT, CDR2 SNEGSKA (reference sequence). The CDR3 is 14 residues long. CDR3 sequence: CSARHVVRLDGYTF. The CDR3 DNA sequence: TGCAGTGCTAGGCATGTCGTGAGGCTCGATGGCTACACCTTC.

The V and J genes are TRBV20-1 and TRBJ1-6; tentatively, D is TRBD1 (6 bases). V was pared by 1 base and J by 4 bases, with 14 bases between. Per the germline V gene, CDR1 is DFQATT and CDR2 is SNEGSKA (reference sequence). The CDR3 length is 16 residues. The CDR3 DNA follows: TGCAGTGCTAGAGGGCTGCCAGGGGAGTATAATTCACCCCTCCACTTT. It encodes CSARGLPGEYNSPLHF.

This clonotype was detected once. This sequence joins TRBV6-2 or TRBV6-3 and TRBJ2-7, with TRBD2 matching 7 bases. The CDR3 covers 16 residues. Losses at the gene ends were 4 bases for V and 5 bases for J; bases not matched to a gene: 14. The V gene's germline CDR1 is MNHEY and CDR2 SVGEGT. The CDR3 reads CASSSAVGGSSNEQYF. In DNA form, the CDR3 reads TGTGCCAGCAGTTCAGCCGTGGGCGGGAGTAGCAACGAGCAGTACTTC.

About this clonotype itself: One base away lies a much larger clone, so this may be a sequencing read error. The gene calls are TRBV7-8 and TRBJ2-4; tentative D call: TRBD1 (5 bases). The J call may be in error: the DNA end matches TRBJ2-7 better. CDR1 and CDR2 from the germline V gene are SGHVS and FQNEAQ. CDR3 length: 14 residues. As DNA, the CDR3 is TGTGCCAACAGCTTAGATGTCAGGGCCTACGAGCAGTACTTC. Residues: CANSLDVRAYEQYF.

Written as DNA, the CDR3 is TGTGCCAGCAGTTACAGACTAGCGGGACCTTTAACCTACGAGCAGTACTTC. Protein: CASSYRLAGPLTYEQYF. The V gene is TRBV6-2 or TRBV6-3, the J gene TRBJ2-7; 11 nucleotides match TRBD2. Germline V gene lookup returns CDR1 MNHEY and CDR2 SVGEGT. The J segment lost 2 bases and the V segment lost 2 bases, leaving 8 bases of the junction unmatched. CDR3 length: 17 amino acids.

This clonotype came up many times. This sequence joins TRBV20-1 and TRBJ2-1; the match to TRBD2 covers 9 bases. The CDR3 sequence is 14 residues long. The germline CDR1 and CDR2 sequences are DFQATT and SNEGSKA (reference sequence). Losses at the gene ends were 1 base for V and 9 bases for J; bases not matched to a gene: 7. CDR3 region: CSARGASGISEQFF. The CDR3, as DNA: TGCAGTGCTAGAGGGGCTAGCGGGATAAGTGAGCAGTTCTTC.

Comments on this clonotype: With a much larger clone just one base away, this may be a read error. The chain has TRBV5-1 and TRBJ2-7, with D tentatively TRBD1 (6 bases). Germline V gene data show CDR1 as SGHRS and CDR2 as YFSETQ. CDR3 size: 17 residues. The CDR3 is CASSLGRDTINFYEQYF. DNA of the CDR3: TGCGCCAGCAGTTTGGGTAGGGACACTATAAACTTCTACGAGCAGTACTTC.

The chain is built from TRBV28 and TRBJ2-5; TRBD2 matches at 13 bases. The CDR3 loop spans 15 amino acids. The germline V gene encodes CDR1 MDHEN and CDR2 SYDVKM. Germline trimming cut 3 bases from V and 4 bases from J; bases unmatched to any gene: 2. CDR3 nucleotide sequence: TGTGCCAGCAGTTTCACTAGCGGGAGGGTAGAGACCCAGTACTTC. It specifies CASSFTSGRVETQYF. Using reference TRBV28 and TRBJ2-5 for the parts outside the CDR3, the full variable domain is DVKVTQSSRYLVKRTGEKVFLECVQDMDHENMFWYRQDPGLGLRLIYFSYDVKMKEKGDIPEGYSVSREKKERFSLILESASTNQTSMYLCASSFTSGRVETQYFGPGTRLLVL.

The chain joins TRBV19 to TRBJ2-1; 16 nucleotides align to TRBD2. The J call is uncertain, as TRBJ2-7 better fits the DNA end. Germline loops: CDR1 LNHDA, CDR2 SQIVND (reference sequence). CDR3 size: 17 residues. As DNA, the CDR3 is TGTGCCAGTAGTCCCGGGACTAGCGGGAGGGCCTACAATGAGCAGTACTTC. It yields the protein CASSPGTSGRAYNEQYF.

Worth noting for this clonotype: A read error is possible here, since a much larger clone lies one base away. The chain recombines TRBV21-1 with TRBJ1-2. TRBV21-1 is designated a pseudogene. The CDR3 is 13 amino acids. The CDR3 is CAGSKPSLYGYTF. The CDR3 nucleotides read TGTGCCGGCAGCAAACCGTCACTGTATGGCTACACCTTC.